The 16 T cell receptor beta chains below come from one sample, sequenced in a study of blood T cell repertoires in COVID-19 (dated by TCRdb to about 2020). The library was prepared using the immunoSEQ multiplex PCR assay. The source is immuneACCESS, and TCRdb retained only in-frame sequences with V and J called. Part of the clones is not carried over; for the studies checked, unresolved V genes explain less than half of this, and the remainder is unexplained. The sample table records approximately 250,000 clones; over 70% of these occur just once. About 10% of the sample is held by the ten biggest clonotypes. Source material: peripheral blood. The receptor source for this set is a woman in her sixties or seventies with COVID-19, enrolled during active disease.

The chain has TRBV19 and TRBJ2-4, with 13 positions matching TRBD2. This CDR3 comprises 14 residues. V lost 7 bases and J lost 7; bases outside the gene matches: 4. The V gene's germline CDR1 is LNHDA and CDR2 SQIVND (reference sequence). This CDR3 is CASTRTSGSNIQYF. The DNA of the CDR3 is TGTGCCAGTACCAGGACTAGCGGGAGTAACATTCAGTACTTC.

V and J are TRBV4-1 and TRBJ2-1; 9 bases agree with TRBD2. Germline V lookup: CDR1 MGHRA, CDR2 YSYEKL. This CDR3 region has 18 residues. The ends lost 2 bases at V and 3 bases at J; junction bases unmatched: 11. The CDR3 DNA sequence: TGCGCCAGCAGCCAAATACCGTTAGCGGGAGCTGGCTACAATGAGCAGTTCTTC. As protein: CASSQIPLAGAGYNEQFF.

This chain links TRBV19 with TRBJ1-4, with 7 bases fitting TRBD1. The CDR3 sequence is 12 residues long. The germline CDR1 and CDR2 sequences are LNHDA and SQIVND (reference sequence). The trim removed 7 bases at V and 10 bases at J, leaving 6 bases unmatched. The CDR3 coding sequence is TGTGCCAGTACGTGGCAGGGGGGAAAACTGTTTTTT. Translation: CASTWQGGKLFF.

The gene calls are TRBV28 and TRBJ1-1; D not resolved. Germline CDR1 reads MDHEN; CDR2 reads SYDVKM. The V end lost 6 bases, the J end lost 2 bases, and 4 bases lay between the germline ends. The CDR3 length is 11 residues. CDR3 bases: TGTGCCAGCAGACAAAACACTGAAGCTTTCTTT. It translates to CASRQNTEAFF. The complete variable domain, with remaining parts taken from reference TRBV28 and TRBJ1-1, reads DVKVTQSSRYLVKRTGEKVFLECVQDMDHENMFWYRQDPGLGLRLIYFSYDVKMKEKGDIPEGYSVSREKKERFSLILESASTNQTSMYLCASRQNTEAFFGQGTRLTVV.

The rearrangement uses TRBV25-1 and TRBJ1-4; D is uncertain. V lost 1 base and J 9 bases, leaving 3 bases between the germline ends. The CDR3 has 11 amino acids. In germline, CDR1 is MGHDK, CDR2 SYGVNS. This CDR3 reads CASSESKKLFF. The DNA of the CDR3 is TGTGCCAGCAGTGAATCTAAAAAACTGTTTTTT.

This CDR3 is CASSQLGTGLSNEKLFF. The CDR3 nucleotides read TGCGCCAGCAGCCAATTAGGGACAGGGCTATCTAATGAAAAACTGTTTTTT. The V and J genes are TRBV4-1 and TRBJ1-4, with 9 bases fitting TRBD1. The CDR3 covers 17 residues. Germline-derived CDR1 and CDR2 are MGHRA and YSYEKL. The J segment lost 3 bases and the V segment lost 2 bases, leaving 7 bases of the junction unmatched.

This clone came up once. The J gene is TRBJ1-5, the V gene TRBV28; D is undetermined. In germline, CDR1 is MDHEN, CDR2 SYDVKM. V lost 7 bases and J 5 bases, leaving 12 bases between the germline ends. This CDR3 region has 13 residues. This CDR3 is CASTYGEYQPQHF. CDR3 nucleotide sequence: TGTGCCAGCACCTACGGGGAATATCAGCCCCAGCATTTT.

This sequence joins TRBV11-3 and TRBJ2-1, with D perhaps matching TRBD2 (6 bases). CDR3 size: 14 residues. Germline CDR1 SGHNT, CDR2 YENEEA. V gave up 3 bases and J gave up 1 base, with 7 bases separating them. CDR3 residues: CASSLGGSYNEQFF. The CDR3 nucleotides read TGTGCCAGCAGCTTGGGGGGATCCTACAATGAGCAGTTCTTC. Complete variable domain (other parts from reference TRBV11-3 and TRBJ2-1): EAGVVQSPRYKIIEKKQPVAFWCNPISGHNTLYWYLQNLGQGPELLIRYENEEAVDDSQLPKDRFSAERLKGVDSTLKIQPAELGDSAVYLCASSLGGSYNEQFFGPGTRLTVL.

CDR3 in amino acids: CASSLTGRAPYNEQFF. In DNA, the CDR3 is TGTGCCAGCAGCTTAACCGGGAGGGCCCCCTACAATGAGCAGTTCTTC. The gene calls are TRBV11-2 and TRBJ2-1; 8 bases are shared with TRBD2. The CDR3 length is 16 residues. Germline V CDR1 and CDR2: SGHAT, FQNNGV. The J segment lost 2 bases and the V segment lost 2 bases, leaving 5 bases of the junction unmatched. The variable domain in full, with the rest retrieved from reference TRBV11-2 and TRBJ2-1, is EAGVAQSPRYKIIEKRQSVAFWCNPISGHATLYWYQQILGQGPKLLIQFQNNGVVDDSQLPKDRFSAERLKGVDSTLKIQPAKLEDSAVYLCASSLTGRAPYNEQFFGPGTRLTVL.

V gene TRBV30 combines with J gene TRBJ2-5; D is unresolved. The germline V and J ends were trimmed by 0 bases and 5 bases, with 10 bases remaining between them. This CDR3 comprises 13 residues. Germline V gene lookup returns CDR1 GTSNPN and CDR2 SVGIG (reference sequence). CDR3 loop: CAWSVWLSETQYF. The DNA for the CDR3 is TGTGCCTGGAGTGTATGGCTGTCGGAGACCCAGTACTTC.

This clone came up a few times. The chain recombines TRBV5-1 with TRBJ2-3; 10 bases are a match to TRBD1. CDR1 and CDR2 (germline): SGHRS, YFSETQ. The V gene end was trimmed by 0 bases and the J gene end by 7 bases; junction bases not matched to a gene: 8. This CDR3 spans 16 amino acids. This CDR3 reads CASSLVGGQGSYTQYF. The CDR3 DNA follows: TGCGCCAGCAGCTTGGTTGGGGGACAGGGGTCATATACGCAGTATTTT.

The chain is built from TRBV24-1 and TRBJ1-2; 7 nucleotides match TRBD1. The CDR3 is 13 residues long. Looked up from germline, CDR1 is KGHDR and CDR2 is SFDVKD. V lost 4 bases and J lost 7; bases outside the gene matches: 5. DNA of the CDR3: TGTGCCACCAGTGAACTCGACAGGGTTGGCTACACCTTC. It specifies CATSELDRVGYTF.

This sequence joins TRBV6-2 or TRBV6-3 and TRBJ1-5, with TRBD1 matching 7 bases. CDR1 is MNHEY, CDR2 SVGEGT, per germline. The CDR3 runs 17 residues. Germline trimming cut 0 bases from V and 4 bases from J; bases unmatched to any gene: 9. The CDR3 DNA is TGTGCCAGCAGTTACTCAAGACGGACAGGCTCTAATCAGCCCCAGCATTTT. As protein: CASSYSRRTGSNQPQHF.

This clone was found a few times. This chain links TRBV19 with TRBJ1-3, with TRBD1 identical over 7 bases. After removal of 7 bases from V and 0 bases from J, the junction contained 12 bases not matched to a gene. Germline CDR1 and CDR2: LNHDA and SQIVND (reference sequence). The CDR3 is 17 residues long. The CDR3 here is CASTKNLGTVSGNTIYF. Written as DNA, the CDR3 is TGTGCCAGTACCAAAAACCTTGGGACAGTCTCTGGAAACACCATATATTTT.

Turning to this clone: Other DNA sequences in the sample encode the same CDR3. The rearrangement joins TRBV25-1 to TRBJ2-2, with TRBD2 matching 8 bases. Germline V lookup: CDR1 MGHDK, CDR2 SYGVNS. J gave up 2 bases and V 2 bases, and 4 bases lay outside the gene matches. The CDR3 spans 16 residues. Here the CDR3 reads CASSEAGGPNTGELFF. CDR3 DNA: TGTGCCAGCAGTGAAGCGGGAGGCCCAAACACCGGGGAGCTGTTTTTT.

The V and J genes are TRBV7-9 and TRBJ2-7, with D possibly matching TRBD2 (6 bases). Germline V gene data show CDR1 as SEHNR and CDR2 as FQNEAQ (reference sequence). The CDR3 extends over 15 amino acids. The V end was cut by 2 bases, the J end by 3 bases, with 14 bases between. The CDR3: CASSLSLAKHYEQYF. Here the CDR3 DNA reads TGTGCCAGCAGCTTATCGCTAGCGAAGCACTACGAGCAGTACTTC.